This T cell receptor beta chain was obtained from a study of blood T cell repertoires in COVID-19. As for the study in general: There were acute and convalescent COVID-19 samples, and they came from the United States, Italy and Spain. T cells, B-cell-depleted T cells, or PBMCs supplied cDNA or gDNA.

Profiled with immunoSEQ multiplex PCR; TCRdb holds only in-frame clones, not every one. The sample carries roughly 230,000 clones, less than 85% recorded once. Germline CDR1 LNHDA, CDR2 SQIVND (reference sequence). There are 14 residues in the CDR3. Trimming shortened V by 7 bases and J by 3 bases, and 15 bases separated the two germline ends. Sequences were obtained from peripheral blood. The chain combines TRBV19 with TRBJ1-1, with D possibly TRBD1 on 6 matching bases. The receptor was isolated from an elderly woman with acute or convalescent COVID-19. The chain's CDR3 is CASKTKGGDTEAFF. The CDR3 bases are TGTGCCAGTAAAACTAAAGGGGGTGACACTGAAGCTTTCTTT.